The 17 T cell receptor beta chains below all came from one sample that was sequenced in a study of blood T cells in healthy people across ages. PCR was performed a second time for about 7 to 11 cycles using a sample-barcoded 5' primer and a J-beta primer mix. TCRdb ran MiXCR on the 5' RACE reads and lists one entry per CDR3 protein. The sample lists 1,800,000 or so distinct CDR3 sequences, roughly two fifths occurring once. Source material: blood. The receptors derive from a human donor in good health.

This clonotype appeared a single time. The rearrangement uses TRBV4-3 and TRBJ2-1; D uncertain. This CDR3 spans 14 amino acids. Per the germline V gene, CDR1 is LGHNA and CDR2 is YSLEER. Trimming removed 1 base from V and 5 bases from J, with 9 bases in between. CDR3 amino acids: CASSQVGHDNEQFF. CDR3 bases: TGCGCCAGCAGCCAAGTCGGCCACGACAATGAGCAGTTCTTC.

The rearrangement links TRBV10-3 to TRBJ2-7, with 11 nucleotides matching TRBD2. CDR1 ENHRY and CDR2 SYGVKD come from the germline V gene. The CDR3 is 15 residues long. The trim removed 2 bases at V and 5 bases at J, leaving 5 bases unmatched. CDR3 in amino acids: CAISELAGGFNEQYF. The CDR3 DNA sequence: TGTGCCATCAGTGAGCTAGCGGGGGGTTTCAACGAGCAGTACTTC.

In this sample, this clonotype turned up a few times. The chain joins TRBV24-1 to TRBJ1-4, with no clear D. Trimming shortened V by 2 bases and J by 7 bases, and 10 bases separated the two germline ends. This CDR3 has 14 amino acids. Germline CDR1 is KGHDR and CDR2 is SFDVKD. The CDR3 coding sequence is TGTGCCACCAGTGATTCGGGATTTGGTGAAAAACTGTTTTTT. As protein: CATSDSGFGEKLFF.

V gene TRBV25-1 combines with J gene TRBJ2-7, with 9 bases aligning to TRBD2. This CDR3 has 17 residues. V was clipped by 4 bases and J by 1 base; unmatched bases: 11. The germline CDR1 and CDR2 sequences are MGHDK and SYGVNS. CDR3 loop: CASSGFSPSGDSYEQYF. Here the CDR3 DNA reads TGTGCCAGCAGTGGATTTTCCCCTAGCGGGGATTCCTACGAGCAGTACTTC.

The chain recombines TRBV7-9 with TRBJ1-1; D unclear. Per germline, CDR1 SEHNR and CDR2 FQNEAQ (reference sequence). The CDR3 is 14 residues long. V lost 0 bases to trimming and J lost 4 bases, with 9 bases between them. The CDR3 nucleotides read TGTGCCAGCAGCTTAGCGACGACCGGCACTGAAGCTTTCTTT. The encoded protein is CASSLATTGTEAFF.

The J gene is TRBJ2-5, the V gene TRBV6-2 or TRBV6-3, with D possibly matching TRBD1 (5 bases). Trimming left V 0 bases short and J 5 bases short, with 10 bases between. CDR1 MNHEY and CDR2 SVGEGT come from the germline V gene. CDR3 length equals 14 residues. CDR3 region: CASSYSGPGETQYF. The DNA of the CDR3 is TGTGCCAGCAGTTACTCGGGGCCTGGGGAGACCCAGTACTTC.

The chain uses TRBV7-2 and TRBJ1-2, with TRBD1 identical over 8 bases. The CDR3 spans 13 residues. Germline V gene lookup returns CDR1 SGHTA and CDR2 FQGNSA. J gave up 5 bases and V 7 bases, and 6 bases lay outside the gene matches. The DNA for the CDR3 is TGTGCCAGCAAGGGGGACAGGACTTATGGCTACACCTTC. It is translated as CASKGDRTYGYTF.

The CDR3 spells CASTNRWTSGGATDTQYF. The CDR3 DNA reads TGTGCCAGCACGAACCGGTGGACTAGCGGGGGGGCCACAGATACGCAGTATTTT. The chain carries TRBV7-2 and TRBJ2-3, with 15 positions matching TRBD2. The CDR3 has 18 amino acids. CDR1 is SGHTA and CDR2 is FQGNSA in the germline V gene. The J segment lost 2 bases and the V segment lost 7 bases, leaving 10 bases of the junction unmatched. Complete variable domain (other parts from reference TRBV7-2 and TRBJ2-3): GAGVSQSPSNKVTEKGKDVELRCDPISGHTALYWYRQSLGQGLEFLIYFQGNSAPDKSGLPSDRFSAERTGGSVSTLTIQRTQQEDSAVYLCASTNRWTSGGATDTQYFGPGTRLTVL.

J is TRBJ2-5 and V is TRBV9; 13 bases line up with TRBD2. The CDR3 loop spans 18 amino acids. Germline-derived CDR1 and CDR2 are SGDLS and YYNGEE. With 2 bases clipped from V and 2 bases from J, the junction kept 9 bases outside the gene matches. In nucleotides, the CDR3 is TGTGCCAGCAGCGTCCCGACTAGCGGGGGGAAGGGTCAAGAGACCCAGTACTTC. Translated, it gives CASSVPTSGGKGQETQYF.

This clonotype was detected a few times. This chain links TRBV11-3 with TRBJ2-1; 8 bases match TRBD1. V was pared by 3 bases and J by 7 bases, with 8 bases of the junction left unmatched. The CDR3 extends over 15 amino acids. Germline assignment: CDR1 SGHNT and CDR2 YENEEA. The CDR3 bases are TGTGCCAGCAGCTTCTCAGGGGGCGTCTCAAATGAGCAGTTCTTC. As protein: CASSFSGGVSNEQFF.

As to this clonotype: The junction departs from the called germline gene at one end, perhaps through a read error. The rearrangement joins TRBV4-3 to TRBJ1-4; D remains unclear. CDR1 LGHNA and CDR2 YSLEER come from the germline V gene. The CDR3 is 18 residues long. DNA of the CDR3: TGCGCCAGCAGCCAAGAATTGTCCAGGAGAGCCTTTAATGGAAAACTGTTTTTT. Encoded protein: CASSQELSRRAFNGKLFF.

This clonotype turned up a few times. The chain joins TRBV29-1 to TRBJ1-1; D gene uncertain. The V gene's germline CDR1 is SQVTM and CDR2 ANQGSEA. The CDR3 totals 13 residues. V lost 8 bases to trimming and J lost 5 bases, with 18 bases between them. Here the CDR3 reads CSFSTLGGTEAFF. DNA of the CDR3: TGCAGCTTTTCCACATTGGGTGGGACTGAAGCTTTCTTT.

The rearrangement joins TRBV2 to TRBJ1-1; TRBD1 matches at 7 bases. CDR3 size: 14 residues. V was clipped by 4 bases and J by 3 bases; unmatched bases: 5. Germline-derived CDR1 and CDR2 are SNHLY and FYNNEI. The chain's CDR3 is CASSAQGSDTEAFF. CDR3 DNA: TGTGCCAGCAGTGCACAGGGGTCTGACACTGAAGCTTTCTTT.

The chain uses TRBV7-2 and TRBJ2-1; 14 bases match TRBD2. V trimming: 5 bases; J trimming: 1 base; junction bases outside the gene matches: 7. The CDR3 extends over 18 amino acids. Germline V gives CDR1 SGHTA, CDR2 FQGNSA. The CDR3 loop is CASSRLAGGRSSYNEQFF. As DNA, the CDR3 is TGTGCCAGCAGCCGACTAGCGGGGGGGCGTTCGTCCTACAATGAGCAGTTCTTC.

Of note for this clonotype: This sequence may be a read error, since a much larger clone differs from it by one base. This rearrangement joins TRBV10-3 to TRBJ2-7; 7 bases fit TRBD1. CDR3 length: 15 residues. Germline assignment: CDR1 ENHRY and CDR2 SYGVKD. This CDR3 reads CATSESTGHSYEQYF. CDR3 in DNA: TGTGCCACCAGTGAGTCGACAGGGCACTCCTACGAGCAGTACTTC.

This clonotype was found many times. The CDR3 region has the DNA TGCAGTGAAGGTGGGGCCAGACAAGAGACCCAGTACTTC. Protein: CSEGGARQETQYF. The V gene is TRBV20-1, the J gene TRBJ2-5, with D tentatively TRBD1 (5 bases). CDR1 and CDR2 from the germline V gene are DFQATT and SNEGSKA (reference sequence). Trimming shortened V by 7 bases and J by 2 bases, and 14 bases separated the two germline ends. This CDR3 comprises 13 residues.

The CDR3 loop reads CSAWGLAGLNTGELFF. The CDR3 bases are TGCAGTGCTTGGGGACTAGCGGGGTTGAACACCGGGGAGCTGTTTTTT. The chain recombines TRBV20-1 with TRBJ2-2; TRBD2 aligns across 13 bases. With V trimmed by 5 bases and J by 1 base, 4 bases remained unmatched. Germline assignment: CDR1 DFQATT and CDR2 SNEGSKA (reference sequence). CDR3 length equals 16 residues.